This T cell receptor (beta chain) was found in a study of OX40 agonist ivuxolimab in advanced cancers. Study summary: The study reported partial responses in three patients: one hepatocellular carcinoma, two cutaneous melanoma.

CDR1 is SGHVT, CDR2 SQSDAQ, per germline. The CDR3 runs 15 residues. Losses at the gene ends were 3 bases for V and 12 bases for J; bases not matched to a gene: 17. Produced via immunoSEQ multiplex PCR; TCRdb's table is partial and in-frame only. The sample shows some 83,000 clones, more than 85% of them seen only once. The sequence was obtained from an adult with an advanced solid tumor such as melanoma, head and neck, liver or kidney cancer. The chain couples TRBV7-4 to TRBJ2-7; 7 positions agree with TRBD1. The material sequenced was CD4+ or CD8+ T cells sorted from blood, taken in a trial of the OX40 agonist ivuxolimab. The chain's CDR3 is CASSFDAGTALERYF. CDR3 sequence (DNA): TGTGCCAGCAGCTTCGACGCCGGGACAGCCCTCGAACGGTACTTC.